Here is one T cell receptor (beta chain) with its context. What it binds is unknown. The V end lost 6 bases, the J end lost 0 bases, and 12 bases lay between the germline ends. CDR3 length: 15 residues. In germline, CDR1 is MNHEY, CDR2 SMNVEV (reference sequence). Sequencing used immunoSEQ v3.0 at survey level. Sequencing efforts were directed toward about 35,000-50,000 T-cell genomes per sample. The data were produced by immunoSEQ multiplex PCR, yet TCRdb's version contains in-frame clones alone and is incomplete. There are roughly 16,000 clones in the sample; approximately 95% occur only once, and just over 1.4% lies in the top ten. These data originate in a study of long-term antiretroviral therapy in people with HIV. Study-wide results and limits: Despite increasing after ART, diversity remained lower than that of transplant donor controls. Older ART regimens were possibly in use when the blood was collected between the mid-2000s and the late 2010s.

The gene calls are TRBV27 and TRBJ2-1; no clear D gene. The clonotype comes from a young man with HIV. The material sequenced was unsorted PBMCs, taken around 10 years after starting antiretroviral therapy. Here the CDR3 reads CASSLDWSSYNEQFF. CDR3 DNA: TGTGCCAGCAGCCTTGACTGGAGCTCCTACAATGAGCAGTTCTTC.